Each of the 8 T cell receptor beta chains below was sequenced from the same sample in a study of T cells in Graves' hyperthyroidism and ophthalmopathy. TCR beta CDR3 regions were amplified from RNA transcripts. The HTBI primer set served for first-round RT-PCR of the TCR CDR3. TCRdb ran MiXCR on the multiplex PCR reads and lists one entry per CDR3 protein. In the table there are 280,000 or so distinct CDR3 sequences, around 25% of which are singletons. Sequenced input: blood. The receptor set was obtained from a man between 40 and 49 years old with Graves' hyperthyroidism that later progressed to Graves' ophthalmopathy.

This clonotype showed up just a few times. This sequence joins TRBV5-5 and TRBJ1-1; D remains unclear. The CDR3 covers 13 residues. V lost 1 base and J lost 7, with 11 bases in between. Germline loops: CDR1 SGHKS, CDR2 YYEKEE (reference sequence). CDR3 protein: CASSLPVRDEAFF. As DNA, the CDR3 is TGTGCCAGCAGCTTGCCTGTGCGAGATGAAGCTTTCTTT.

The chain uses TRBV5-5 and TRBJ2-7, with 8 bases lining up with TRBD2. Trimming took 4 bases from V and 5 from J; bases not matched to a gene: 8. The V gene's germline CDR1 is SGHKS and CDR2 YYEKEE (reference sequence). This CDR3 spans 14 amino acids. CDR3 in amino acids: CASSTAHGRDEQYF. The CDR3, as DNA: TGTGCCAGCAGCACAGCTCACGGGAGGGACGAGCAGTACTTC. Full variable domain (rest looked up from reference TRBV5-5 and TRBJ2-7): DAGVTQSPTHLIKTRGQQVTLRCSPISGHKSVSWYQQVLGQGPQFIFQYYEKEERGRGNFPDRFSARQFPNYSSELNVNALLLGDSALYLCASSTAHGRDEQYFGPGTRLTVT.

This clonotype has at least ten counts. V usage is TRBV19 and J usage is TRBJ2-7, with 7 bases lining up with TRBD1. Germline V lookup: CDR1 LNHDA, CDR2 SQIVND (reference sequence). The CDR3 has 14 residues. Losses at the gene ends were 8 bases for V and 3 bases for J; bases not matched to a gene: 10. In DNA form, the CDR3 reads TGTGCCAGTTCCGCGGTGGGGACAGACTACGAGCAGTACTTC. It encodes CASSAVGTDYEQYF.

The sample holds many counts of this clonotype. CDR3 in DNA: TGTGCCAGCAGCCAAGCCGGCGGGAGGGCTACCTACGAGCAGTACTTC. This sequence encodes CASSQAGGRATYEQYF. The chain employs TRBV7-3 and TRBJ2-7, with 9 bases identical to TRBD2. CDR1 is SGHTA, CDR2 FQGTGA, per germline. The CDR3 covers 16 residues. J was trimmed by 2 bases and V by 5 bases; bases with no gene match: 10.

This clonotype was counted only a few times. The chain recombines TRBV27 with TRBJ2-5, with TRBD1 identical over 10 bases. The CDR3 length is 16 residues. The ends lost 6 bases at V and 3 bases at J; junction bases unmatched: 10. Germline lookup yields CDR1 MNHEY and CDR2 SMNVEV (reference sequence). The CDR3 DNA follows: TGTGCCAGCAGGGCCGGGACAGGGGTCGGTGAAGAGACCCAGTACTTC. Translating gives CASRAGTGVGEETQYF.

This clonotype has only one observation. V is TRBV7-2 and J is TRBJ1-2; D unclear. The CDR3 has 14 amino acids. With 5 bases removed from V and 6 bases from J, the gap between germline ends came to 16 bases. Germline V gene data show CDR1 as SGHTA and CDR2 as FQGNSA. CDR3 in DNA: TGTGCCAGCAGCGCCCAAGGAGCCGGGGATGGCTACACCTTC. As protein: CASSAQGAGDGYTF. Combining the CDR3 with reference TRBV7-2 and TRBJ1-2 gives the whole variable domain GAGVSQSPSNKVTEKGKDVELRCDPISGHTALYWYRQSLGQGLEFLIYFQGNSAPDKSGLPSDRFSAERTGGSVSTLTIQRTQQEDSAVYLCASSAQGAGDGYTFGSGTRLTVV.

This clonotype was detected ten times or more. The CDR3 sequence is CATSDPGTGLNEQYF. The DNA of the CDR3 is TGTGCCACCAGTGATCCCGGGACAGGGCTTAACGAGCAGTACTTC. The gene calls are TRBV24-1 and TRBJ2-7; TRBD1 aligns across 9 bases. Germline V gene lookup returns CDR1 KGHDR and CDR2 SFDVKD. The CDR3 spans 15 residues. Unmatched junction bases numbered 7, after V lost 3 bases and J lost 5 bases.

This clonotype was seen at least ten times. This rearrangement joins TRBV2 to TRBJ2-7; no reliable D call. CDR3 length: 14 residues. Germline V gene sequence: CDR1 SNHLY, CDR2 FYNNEI. Trimming pared 3 bases from V and 4 bases from J, leaving 13 bases between. The chain's CDR3 is CASSDGPLDYEQYF. The CDR3 region has the DNA TGTGCCAGCAGTGACGGACCGTTGGATTACGAGCAGTACTTC.